In this sample, the clone carrying this TCR beta chain is large (0.1 to 1%). Its target is not known. Other DNA sequences in the same sample also yield this CDR3. These data belong to a study of PD-1 blockade in classical Hodgkin lymphoma. Time point described: cycle 4 day 1 (C4D1), after less than seven weeks of nivolumab. Every one of the patients relapsed after autologous stem cell transplantation (brentuximab vedotin exposure was variable). Magnetic negative selection, applied to thawed PBMCs, was used to isolate the CD8+ T cells. General study findings and limits: Repertoires differed for reasons still undefined, possibly disease activity or prior therapy. Newly diagnosed and completely responding patients shared comparable baseline diversity.

Measured with immunoSEQ multiplex PCR; TCRdb has only the in-frame clones, and not every one. The sample lists roughly 2,900 clones, approximately 80% occurring once. This CDR3 region has 13 residues. The germline gives CDR1 LNHDA, CDR2 SQIVND (reference sequence). Trimming took off 5 bases at V and 1 base at J, with 8 bases between the two ends. The chain carries TRBV19 and TRBJ1-1; D is uncertain. This material consisted of CD8+ T cells from blood, taken before the fourth cycle of nivolumab. The receptor comes from a human donor with classical Hodgkin lymphoma. CDR3 nucleotides: TGTGCCAGTAGTTTAAACTCGAACACTGAAGCTTTCTTT. This gives the protein CASSLNSNTEAFF.